One and the same sample provided the 17 T cell receptor beta chains below, sequenced in a study of T cells after yellow fever vaccination. TCRdb ran MiXCR on the 5' RACE reads and lists one entry per CDR3 protein. The sample lists 180,000 or so distinct CDR3 sequences, 9.5% to 12% occurring once. The sequences come from CD8+ T cells sorted from PBMCs, collected 15 days after the yellow fever booster vaccination. These receptors all stem from a man aged 18 to 30 who received the YFV17D yellow fever vaccine.

The chain is built from TRBV10-3 and TRBJ1-1; D is undetermined. The CDR3 covers 12 residues. CDR1 ENHRY and CDR2 SYGVKD come from the germline V gene. The V end was cut by 3 bases, the J end by 8 bases, with 10 bases between. In DNA form, the CDR3 reads TGTGCCATCAGTGAAGGGCAGCTCGAAGCTTTCTTT. As protein: CAISEGQLEAFF.

This clonotype turned up a few times. This chain links TRBV19 with TRBJ1-5; D possibly corresponds to TRBD1 (6 bases). The CDR3 has 14 amino acids. Germline CDR1 and CDR2: LNHDA and SQIVND (reference sequence). The V gene lost 5 bases and the J gene lost 7 bases, with 15 bases spanning the gap. CDR3 sequence (DNA): TGTGCCAGTAGTCCATCGGGGGGGCACCAGCCCCAGCATTTT. Encoded protein: CASSPSGGHQPQHF.

The table lists this clonotype with a few counts. This chain uses TRBV5-1 with TRBJ1-2; D remains unclear. The CDR3 runs 15 residues. The V end was cut by 0 bases, the J end by 4 bases, with 13 bases between. The V gene's germline CDR1 is SGHRS and CDR2 YFSETQ. The CDR3: CASSLAGEGAYGYTF. CDR3 nucleotide sequence: TGCGCCAGCAGCTTGGCCGGGGAAGGAGCCTATGGCTACACCTTC.

The chain employs TRBV29-1 and TRBJ1-1; the D is unclear. V shed 3 bases and J shed 7 bases, with 9 bases lying between them. From germline, CDR1 is SQVTM and CDR2 ANQGSEA. The CDR3 length is 11 residues. CDR3 sequence reads: CSVEEWGEAFF. CDR3 nucleotide sequence: TGCAGCGTTGAGGAGTGGGGTGAAGCTTTCTTT.

The chain has TRBV9 and TRBJ2-5; D might be TRBD1 or TRBD2, each matching 5 bases. The germline V gene encodes CDR1 SGDLS and CDR2 YYNGEE. V shed 0 bases and J shed 2 bases, with 11 bases lying between them. CDR3 size: 15 residues. CDR3 protein: CASSVGRDPQETQYF. In DNA form, the CDR3 reads TGTGCCAGCAGCGTAGGAAGGGACCCACAAGAGACCCAGTACTTC.

The J gene is TRBJ1-5, the V gene TRBV5-1; the match to TRBD1 covers 7 bases. CDR1 SGHRS and CDR2 YFSETQ come from the germline V gene. This CDR3 contains 14 residues. With V trimmed by 0 bases and J by 6 bases, 3 bases remained unmatched. The CDR3 coding sequence is TGCGCCAGCAGCTTGGCACAGGGGAGTCAGCCCCAGCATTTT. This codes for CASSLAQGSQPQHF.

This clonotype was detected a few times. The chain couples TRBV12-3 or TRBV12-4 to TRBJ1-2; a possible D gene is TRBD1 (6 bases). This CDR3 region has 16 residues. V gave up 8 bases and J gave up 5 bases, with 24 bases separating them. CDR3 protein: CASGLNLNTGRYGYTF. CDR3 sequence (DNA): TGTGCCAGCGGCTTAAATCTGAATACAGGGAGGTATGGCTACACCTTC.

This chain joins TRBV7-2 and TRBJ2-3, with D perhaps matching TRBD1 or TRBD2 (5 bases each). V shed 3 bases and J shed 1 base, with 11 bases lying between them. In germline, CDR1 is SGHTA, CDR2 FQGNSA. The length of the CDR3 is 15 residues. This CDR3 reads CASSFFGDGTDTQYF. The CDR3 region has the DNA TGTGCCAGCAGCTTTTTCGGGGACGGCACAGATACGCAGTATTTT.

CDR3 sequence (DNA): TGCGCCAGCAGCCAAGATGGACTAGCCCGGGACATTCAGTACTTC. Protein sequence: CASSQDGLARDIQYF. The V gene is TRBV4-1, the J gene TRBJ2-4, with 8 bases that match TRBD2. Losses at the gene ends were 0 bases for V and 8 bases for J; bases not matched to a gene: 6. The CDR3 contains 15 residues. Germline CDR1 MGHRA, CDR2 YSYEKL.

The chain couples TRBV7-2 to TRBJ1-1, with D perhaps TRBD1 (6 bases). Germline V CDR1 and CDR2: SGHTA, FQGNSA. The CDR3 contains 15 residues. V lost 0 bases, J lost 3 bases, and 11 bases lay in between. The CDR3 nucleotides are TGTGCCAGCAGCTTAGCGGTGGGGGCATACACTGAAGCTTTCTTT. It yields the protein CASSLAVGAYTEAFF.

The genes are TRBV10-1 and TRBJ2-1; tentatively, D is TRBD1 or TRBD2 (5 bases each). CDR1 and CDR2 from the germline V gene are WNHNN and SYGVQD (reference sequence). The ends were cut back, 7 bases at V and 2 bases at J, with 12 bases in the middle. The CDR3 length is 14 residues. As DNA, the CDR3 is TGCGCCAGCAAAGGGGACGGAGCCTACAATGAGCAGTTCTTC. Residues: CASKGDGAYNEQFF.

The chain recombines TRBV4-1 with TRBJ2-2; 8 positions agree with TRBD1. This CDR3 region has 17 residues. J gave up 4 bases and V 4 bases, and 11 bases lay outside the gene matches. CDR1 MGHRA and CDR2 YSYEKL come from the germline V gene. Here the CDR3 reads CASSRYTTGAATGELFF. The DNA of the CDR3 is TGCGCCAGCAGCCGCTACACGACAGGGGCGGCCACCGGGGAGCTGTTTTTT.

The CDR3 DNA follows: TGTGCCAGCAGCCTAGCGGGGGTGCCCCAAGAGACCCAGTACTTC. It is translated as CASSLAGVPQETQYF. The rearrangement joins TRBV9 to TRBJ2-5; 10 nucleotides align to TRBD2. Germline V lookup: CDR1 SGDLS, CDR2 YYNGEE. The CDR3 spans 15 residues. Germline trimming cut 4 bases from V and 1 base from J; bases unmatched to any gene: 4.

This clonotype is a singleton in its sample. At one end, the junction sequence differs from germline, possibly due to a read error. The rearrangement uses TRBV7-8 and TRBJ2-1, with TRBD1 matching over 8 bases. The CDR3 is 13 amino acids. CDR1 is SGHVS, CDR2 FQNEAQ, per germline. CDR3: CASSAQGGNELFF. In DNA, the CDR3 is TGTGCCAGCAGCGCACAGGGGGGCAATGAGCTGTTCTTC.

In its sample, this clonotype was seen a few times. This chain joins TRBV5-5 and TRBJ2-7; 7 bases line up with TRBD1. V shed 6 bases, J shed 2 bases, and the junction held 23 bases outside the gene matches. Germline values: CDR1 SGHKS, CDR2 YYEKEE (reference sequence). This CDR3 is built from 19 residues. CDR3 DNA sequence: TGTGCCAGCAACTCCTTCTTCGATGTAACAGGGGTCCCCCCCTACGAGCAGTACTTC. It specifies CASNSFFDVTGVPPYEQYF.

This clonotype was seen a handful of times. The chain joins TRBV19 to TRBJ1-4, with 10 bases fitting TRBD1. The J segment lost 7 bases and the V segment lost 8 bases, leaving 4 bases of the junction unmatched. CDR1 is LNHDA, CDR2 SQIVND, per germline (reference sequence). The CDR3 totals 13 residues. The CDR3 is CASLGQGREKLFF. In DNA form, the CDR3 reads TGTGCCAGTCTGGGACAGGGGCGTGAAAAACTGTTTTTT. The whole variable domain, remainder taken from reference TRBV19 and TRBJ1-4, is DGGITQSPKYLFRKEGQNVTLSCEQNLNHDAMYWYRQDPGQGLRLIYYSQIVNDFQKGDIAEGYSVSREKKESFPLTVTSAQKNPTAFYLCASLGQGREKLFFGSGTQLSVL.

This clonotype was detected a few times. The genes are TRBV11-2 and TRBJ2-5, with D maybe TRBD2 (6 bases). Germline V CDR1 and CDR2: SGHAT, FQNNGV. The CDR3 consists of 16 residues. With 2 bases removed from V and 2 bases from J, the gap between germline ends came to 15 bases. CDR3 sequence: CASSLKTGVRQETQYF. CDR3 DNA: TGTGCCAGCAGCTTAAAGACGGGGGTCAGACAAGAGACCCAGTACTTC.